This entry lists 21 T cell receptor beta chains sequenced from one sample in a study of cytomegalovirus exposure and HLA in healthy donors. Researchers ran the PCR with 60 Vbeta and 13 Jbeta primers. The table came from immunoSEQ multiplex PCR; TCRdb's copy has only in-frame clones and leaves some out. The sample contains some 110,000 clones, 65% to 75% of which appear only once. Sequencing input: PBMCs. Source of these receptors: a man aged 25-45 years in good health and CMV-seropositive.

Turning to this clone: In the same sample, other DNA sequences code for this CDR3. This chain's CDR3 is CASSPTGFRWFF. CDR3 nucleotide sequence: TGTGCCAGCAGTCCGACAGGGTTTAGATGGTTCTTC. The chain links TRBV27 to TRBJ2-1, with TRBD1 matching over 7 bases. Per the germline V gene, CDR1 is MNHEY and CDR2 is SMNVEV (reference sequence). This CDR3 spans 12 amino acids. Trimming at V came to 5 bases and at J to 15 bases, leaving 10 bases not matched to a gene.

This clone was observed a handful of times. The V gene is TRBV6-1, the J gene TRBJ2-1; 13 positions agree with TRBD2. The CDR3 extends over 17 amino acids. CDR1 MNHNS and CDR2 SASEGT come from the germline V gene. J gave up 3 bases and V 2 bases, and 4 bases lay outside the gene matches. In DNA, the CDR3 is TGTGCCAGCAGTGAATTTGGGACTAGCGGGGTCTACAATGAGCAGTTCTTC. Its translation is CASSEFGTSGVYNEQFF.

CDR3 bases: TGTGCCAGCAGGGCTGGACAGGGGACCTACGAGCAGTACTTC. Protein sequence: CASRAGQGTYEQYF. This rearrangement joins TRBV28 to TRBJ2-7, with 9 bases that match TRBD1. The ends lost 6 bases at V and 2 bases at J; junction bases unmatched: 5. This CDR3 is 14 amino acids long. CDR1 and CDR2 from the germline V gene are MDHEN and SYDVKM. The entire variable domain, with the rest obtained from reference TRBV28 and TRBJ2-7, is as follows: DVKVTQSSRYLVKRTGEKVFLECVQDMDHENMFWYRQDPGLGLRLIYFSYDVKMKEKGDIPEGYSVSREKKERFSLILESASTNQTSMYLCASRAGQGTYEQYFGPGTRLTVT.

The V gene is TRBV4-1, the J gene TRBJ2-5, with D possibly TRBD1 on 5 matching bases. The CDR3 extends over 15 amino acids. The germline V gene encodes CDR1 MGHRA and CDR2 YSYEKL. Between the trimmed V and J ends, which lost 4 bases and 0 bases, there was a span of 12 bases. The CDR3 DNA reads as TGCGCCAGCAGCCCGGCAAACAGGTACCAAGAGACCCAGTACTTC. Amino acids: CASSPANRYQETQYF.

The chain has TRBV13 and TRBJ1-1; D remains ambiguous. V gave up 5 bases and J gave up 8 bases, with 12 bases separating them. Looked up from germline, CDR1 is PRHDT and CDR2 is FYEKMQ (reference sequence). This CDR3 region has 12 residues. In DNA form, the CDR3 reads TGTGCCAGCAGCCCCCAGCGGGTAGAAGCTTTCTTT. Translation gives CASSPQRVEAFF.

Turning to this clone: This CDR3 is also generated by other DNA sequences in the sample. The chain carries TRBV5-1 and TRBJ1-1, with D tentatively TRBD1 (5 bases). This CDR3 is 14 amino acids long. Germline CDR1 and CDR2: SGHRS and YFSETQ. V lost 2 bases, J lost 2 bases, and 10 bases lay in between. This CDR3 reads CASSFSDSNTEAFF. For the CDR3, the DNA is TGCGCCAGCAGCTTCTCCGACAGCAACACTGAAGCTTTCTTT.

This clone was detected only a few times. V usage is TRBV27 and J usage is TRBJ2-7, with D possibly being TRBD2 (5 bases). Germline loops: CDR1 MNHEY, CDR2 SMNVEV (reference sequence). The germline V and J ends were trimmed by 2 bases and 5 bases, with 16 bases remaining between them. This CDR3 has 15 residues. Here the CDR3 reads CASSLVEGLGNEQYF. DNA of the CDR3: TGTGCCAGCAGTTTAGTAGAGGGCCTCGGGAACGAGCAGTACTTC.

This chain links TRBV15 with TRBJ2-1; no clear D gene. V was shortened by 6 bases and J by 0 bases, with 9 bases between the two germline ends. Germline CDR1 LNHNV, CDR2 YYDKDF (reference sequence). This CDR3 spans 14 amino acids. This CDR3 is CATSVAPSYNEQFF. CDR3 sequence (DNA): TGTGCCACCAGTGTAGCCCCCTCCTACAATGAGCAGTTCTTC.

The chain carries TRBV5-1 and TRBJ2-3; no clear D. CDR1 SGHRS and CDR2 YFSETQ come from the germline V gene. The ends were cut back, 4 bases at V and 2 bases at J, with 11 bases in the middle. There are 14 residues in the CDR3. CDR3 amino acids: CASSLGTVTDTQYF. CDR3 bases: TGCGCCAGCAGCCTTGGAACAGTCACAGATACGCAGTATTTT.

In this sample, this clone turned up a few times. V is TRBV6-5 and J is TRBJ1-6, with D hard to call. CDR1 and CDR2 (germline): MNHEY, SVGAGI. The CDR3 is 15 amino acids. Deletions cut 2 bases from V and 10 bases from J, with 15 bases between. Here the CDR3 DNA reads TGTGCCAGCAGTTACGAGGTCGTTGCTCACTCACCCCTCCACTTT. Translating it yields CASSYEVVAHSPLHF.

The chain is built from TRBV7-9 and TRBJ1-5, with D possibly being TRBD1 (6 bases). Germline V gene data show CDR1 as SEHNR and CDR2 as FQNEAQ (reference sequence). Trimming removed 3 bases at V and 7 bases at J, with 13 bases between. The CDR3 length is 14 residues. The CDR3 loop is CASSLGPGEQPQHF. The CDR3 bases are TGTGCCAGCAGCTTGGGCCCAGGGGAACAGCCCCAGCATTTT.

This clone was seen a few times. The gene calls are TRBV29-1 and TRBJ2-1; D perhaps matches TRBD1 (6 bases). CDR1 is SQVTM and CDR2 is ANQGSEA in the germline V gene. The CDR3 loop spans 13 amino acids. Trimming left V 6 bases short and J 10 bases short, with 19 bases between. The CDR3 region is CSVEPGQRLEQFF. For the CDR3, the DNA is TGCAGCGTCGAACCGGGACAACGCCTGGAGCAGTTCTTC.

This chain joins TRBV18 and TRBJ2-3, with TRBD2 identical over 10 bases. The CDR3 has 16 amino acids. The V gene end was trimmed by 6 bases and the J gene end by 4 bases; junction bases not matched to a gene: 10. Germline CDR1 and CDR2: KGHSH and LQKENI. The chain's CDR3 is CASSPLAGVSPDTQYF. The CDR3 DNA is TGTGCCAGCTCGCCGCTAGCGGGGGTCTCCCCAGATACGCAGTATTTT.

The J gene is TRBJ2-3, the V gene TRBV27; 9 nucleotides agree with TRBD1. V lost 6 bases and J lost 4; bases outside the gene matches: 8. This CDR3 has 15 residues. Germline CDR1 MNHEY, CDR2 SMNVEV (reference sequence). The CDR3 region is CASSFTGTGSDTQYF. The CDR3 DNA follows: TGTGCCAGCAGCTTCACCGGGACAGGGTCAGATACGCAGTATTTT.

The chain is built from TRBV5-1 and TRBJ2-3; no clear D. The CDR3 covers 15 residues. Germline CDR1 and CDR2: SGHRS and YFSETQ. V dropped 0 bases and J dropped 2 bases, with 10 bases sitting between them. The CDR3 sequence is CASSLDTLYTDTQYF. CDR3 nucleotide sequence: TGCGCCAGCAGCTTGGACACCCTTTACACAGATACGCAGTATTTT.

This clone was counted once. This sequence joins TRBV7-3 and TRBJ2-5, with 8 bases that match TRBD1. Germline assignment: CDR1 SGHTA and CDR2 FQGTGA. CDR3 size: 13 residues. J was trimmed by 4 bases and V by 3 bases; bases with no gene match: 1. CDR3 bases: TGTGCCAGCAGCTTCGACAGGGGAGAGACCCAGTACTTC. Amino acid sequence: CASSFDRGETQYF. Combining the CDR3 with reference TRBV7-3 and TRBJ2-5 gives the whole variable domain GAGVSQTPSNKVTEKGKYVELRCDPISGHTALYWYRQSLGQGPEFLIYFQGTGAADDSGLPNDRFFAVRPEGSVSTLKIQRTERGDSAVYLCASSFDRGETQYFGPGTRLLVL.

The chain is built from TRBV4-1 and TRBJ1-6; 7 nucleotides agree with TRBD1. The ends lost 1 base at V and 6 bases at J; junction bases unmatched: 3. CDR1 is MGHRA and CDR2 is YSYEKL in the germline V gene. CDR3 length: 15 residues. The CDR3 bases are TGCGCCAGCAGCCAAGTAAGGGACAGTAATTCACCCCTCCACTTT. This gives the protein CASSQVRDSNSPLHF.

This rearrangement joins TRBV7-9 to TRBJ1-1; D is perhaps TRBD1 (5 bases). V lost 5 bases and J lost 1, with 11 bases in between. The germline V gene has CDR1 SEHNR and CDR2 FQNEAQ (reference sequence). CDR3 size: 14 residues. The CDR3 here is CASSTGGGNTEAFF. CDR3 in DNA: TGTGCCAGCAGCACAGGCGGGGGGAACACTGAAGCTTTCTTT.

V usage is TRBV5-1 and J usage is TRBJ2-5; 7 nucleotides line up with TRBD2. Germline V gene sequence: CDR1 SGHRS, CDR2 YFSETQ. The trim removed 2 bases at V and 5 bases at J, leaving 6 bases unmatched. The CDR3 consists of 14 residues. As DNA, the CDR3 is TGCGCCAGCAGCTTTGGACTAGTGGAGGAGACCCAGTACTTC. It codes for CASSFGLVEETQYF.

The chain combines TRBV6-1 with TRBJ2-5; 7 bases are shared with TRBD1. The V segment lost 6 bases and the J segment 5 bases; nucleotides outside the gene matches: 3. The CDR3 is made up of 12 amino acids. The germline V gene has CDR1 MNHNS and CDR2 SASEGT. The CDR3 spells CASRQGIETQYF. The CDR3 region has the DNA TGTGCCAGCAGACAGGGGATCGAGACCCAGTACTTC.

The chain recombines TRBV27 with TRBJ1-2, with 7 bases fitting TRBD1. The length of the CDR3 is 17 residues. Germline V gives CDR1 MNHEY, CDR2 SMNVEV (reference sequence). After removal of 6 bases from V and 4 bases from J, the junction contained 17 bases not matched to a gene. The CDR3: CASSLNEGTGVIYGYTF. CDR3 DNA: TGTGCCAGCAGCCTAAACGAAGGAACAGGGGTAATCTATGGCTACACCTTC.